The next 32 T cell receptor beta chains were all read from a single sample in a study of Ad26.COV2.S vaccination and SARS-CoV-2 variants. As to treatment: around 19 received Ad26.COV2.S at low or high dose, single or two shots; 5 received placebo; per-sample allocation not given. Samples analyzed were those drawn on day 63 after the first vaccine or placebo injection. Data came from immunoSEQ multiplex PCR; TCRdb stores just in-frame clones and leaves some out. The profile shows around 320,000 clones, 87% of them singletons. The sample consisted of peripheral blood, taken in a trial of Ad26.COV2.S vaccine versus placebo. These receptors came from a person aged 18-60 years who received the Ad26.COV2.S COVID-19 vaccine or a placebo.

The chain joins TRBV6-6 to TRBJ2-7, with D perhaps TRBD1 (6 bases). Germline V CDR1 and CDR2: MNHNY, SVGAGI (reference sequence). CDR3 length: 13 amino acids. V lost 7 bases to trimming and J lost 2 bases, with 12 bases between them. CDR3 DNA: TGTGCCAGCACCCCATGGGACACCTACGAGCAGTACTTC. Residues: CASTPWDTYEQYF.

CDR3 loop: CASSLFGGGAYEQYF. Here the CDR3 DNA reads TGTGCCAGCAGCTTATTTGGCGGGGGGGCCTACGAGCAGTACTTC. The chain links TRBV7-2 to TRBJ2-7; 9 bases map to TRBD2. The CDR3 consists of 15 residues. Germline CDR1 SGHTA, CDR2 FQGNSA. Trimming cost V 2 bases and J 2 bases; bases outside gene matches: 4.

The chain couples TRBV5-1 to TRBJ2-7; TRBD1 matches 7 bases. The CDR3 extends over 14 amino acids. Per germline, CDR1 SGHRS and CDR2 YFSETQ. With 4 bases clipped from V and 3 bases from J, the junction kept 7 bases outside the gene matches. CDR3 DNA sequence: TGCGCCAGCAGCGGCACCAACAGGGGCTACGAGCAGTACTTC. Translation: CASSGTNRGYEQYF. Based on the CDR3 plus reference TRBV5-1 and TRBJ2-7, the full variable domain is KAGVTQTPRYLIKTRGQQVTLSCSPISGHRSVSWYQQTPGQGLQFLFEYFSETQRNKGNFPGRFSGRQFSNSRSEMNVSTLELGDSALYLCASSGTNRGYEQYFGPGTRLTVT.

The gene calls are TRBV7-9 and TRBJ2-1; no reliable D call. Germline V gives CDR1 SEHNR, CDR2 FQNEAQ (reference sequence). The CDR3 sequence is 12 residues long. The V and J ends lost 2 bases and 6 bases respectively, with 5 bases between them. The CDR3: CASSLYTNEQFF. Here the CDR3 DNA reads TGTGCCAGCAGCTTATACACCAATGAGCAGTTCTTC.

This sequence joins TRBV25-1 and TRBJ1-5; unclear D gene. CDR3 length: 11 residues. V was trimmed by 2 bases and J by 12 bases, leaving 8 bases between them. Looked up from germline, CDR1 is MGHDK and CDR2 is SYGVNS. CDR3 in DNA: TGTGCCAGCAGTGAAAATGGAGTCCAGCATTTT. It translates to CASSENGVQHF.

The gene calls are TRBV11-2 and TRBJ2-7, with 7 bases fitting TRBD1. V gave up 7 bases and J gave up 3 bases; unmatched junction bases: 12. CDR3 length equals 15 residues. Germline V gene sequence: CDR1 SGHAT, CDR2 FQNNGV. The CDR3 region has the DNA TGTGCCAGCAAAGTAAGCGACAGGGTATACTACGAGCAGTACTTC. Protein product: CASKVSDRVYYEQYF.

The chain recombines TRBV27 with TRBJ2-5; 12 positions match TRBD2. The CDR3 is 20 amino acids. V was clipped by 3 bases and J by 4 bases; unmatched bases: 18. Germline V gene sequence: CDR1 MNHEY, CDR2 SMNVEV (reference sequence). As DNA, the CDR3 is TGTGCCAGCAGTTTTCTGGGGGCTAGCGGGGGGGCCGGTTTGGGAGAGACCCAGTACTTC. This sequence encodes CASSFLGASGGAGLGETQYF.

This sequence joins TRBV9 and TRBJ1-4; TRBD1 matches 7 bases. Unmatched junction bases numbered 5, after V lost 1 base and J lost 5 bases. The CDR3 totals 15 residues. Per germline, CDR1 SGDLS and CDR2 YYNGEE. CDR3 DNA: TGTGCCAGCAGCGTAAATCGGGACAGAAATGAAAAACTGTTTTTT. It yields the protein CASSVNRDRNEKLFF.

This sequence joins TRBV4-3 and TRBJ1-2; TRBD1 might be the D (6 bases). This CDR3 spans 19 amino acids. Looked up from germline, CDR1 is LGHNA and CDR2 is YSLEER. Trimming took 0 bases from V and 1 from J, leaving 21 bases between them. In nucleotides, the CDR3 is TGCGCCAGCAGCCAAGACCGGATCCTGGGGGCGGCGGATAACTATGGCTACACCTTC. Translation gives CASSQDRILGAADNYGYTF.

This clone was picked up a small number of times. The rearrangement joins TRBV5-1 to TRBJ2-1; D might be TRBD1 (6 bases). Per the germline V gene, CDR1 is SGHRS and CDR2 is YFSETQ. The CDR3 is 15 residues long. Trimming took off 7 bases at V and 0 bases at J, with 14 bases between the two ends. CDR3 sequence: CASSLQGSSYNEQFF. CDR3 bases: TGCGCCAGCTCGCTACAGGGTAGCTCCTACAATGAGCAGTTCTTC.

The V gene is TRBV13, the J gene TRBJ2-7, with D maybe TRBD2 (7 bases). V was cut by 3 bases and J by 6 bases, with 18 bases left in between. This CDR3 has 15 amino acids. Germline CDR1 is PRHDT and CDR2 is FYEKMQ (reference sequence). The CDR3 DNA is TGTGCCAGCAGCTTCGGGGGGCAGCTCTTGGTCGAGCAGTACTTC. Translation: CASSFGGQLLVEQYF.

The chain employs TRBV5-4 and TRBJ2-7; 7 positions agree with TRBD2. V was pared by 1 base and J by 3 bases, with 4 bases of the junction left unmatched. Germline V lookup: CDR1 SGHNT, CDR2 YYREEE (reference sequence). The CDR3 sequence is 14 residues long. In DNA, the CDR3 is TGTGCCAGCAGCTTGATCCCTAGCGGCTACGAGCAGTACTTC. Protein sequence: CASSLIPSGYEQYF.

The sample holds one count of this clone. The chain combines TRBV27 with TRBJ2-7; possible D gene TRBD1, 8 bases. The CDR3 contains 15 residues. Germline-derived CDR1 and CDR2 are MNHEY and SMNVEV (reference sequence). V was trimmed by 3 bases and J by 9 bases, leaving 21 bases between them. CDR3 protein: CASSFGQGAPGGQYF. The CDR3, as DNA: TGTGCCAGCAGTTTCGGCCAGGGGGCGCCGGGGGGGCAGTACTTC.

The chain recombines TRBV11-2 with TRBJ2-5; no firm D call. Trimming cost V 5 bases and J 2 bases, with 6 bases left between them. The germline V gene encodes CDR1 SGHAT and CDR2 FQNNGV. The CDR3 runs 12 residues. CDR3 DNA: TGTGCCAGCAGCCCGACTCAAGAGACCCAGTACTTC. Amino acids: CASSPTQETQYF.

This chain links TRBV6-2 or TRBV6-3 with TRBJ2-3; 10 nucleotides match TRBD2. Trimming at V came to 5 bases and at J to 2 bases, leaving 1 base not matched to a gene. In germline, CDR1 is MNHEY, CDR2 SVGEGT. The length of the CDR3 is 14 residues. The CDR3 coding sequence is TGTGCCAGCAGTAGCGGGGGGGCCACAGATACGCAGTATTTT. Translating it yields CASSSGGATDTQYF.

V usage is TRBV7-2 and J usage is TRBJ1-1; D not certain. Germline V gives CDR1 SGHTA, CDR2 FQGNSA. V lost 0 bases and J 2 bases, leaving 10 bases between the germline ends. The CDR3 extends over 15 amino acids. The CDR3 bases are TGTGCCAGCAGCTTAGCTGTAGGGCGAAACACTGAAGCTTTCTTT. Encoded protein: CASSLAVGRNTEAFF. The variable domain in full, completed from reference TRBV7-2 and TRBJ1-1, reads GAGVSQSPSNKVTEKGKDVELRCDPISGHTALYWYRQSLGQGLEFLIYFQGNSAPDKSGLPSDRFSAERTGGSVSTLTIQRTQQEDSAVYLCASSLAVGRNTEAFFGQGTRLTVV.

This chain uses TRBV6-2 or TRBV6-3 with TRBJ1-2; unclear D gene. Germline V gene data show CDR1 as MNHEY and CDR2 as SVGEGT. The CDR3 is 14 amino acids. Trimming took off 2 bases at V and 3 bases at J, with 10 bases between the two ends. The CDR3 spells CASSYPGVDYGYTF. CDR3 nucleotides: TGTGCCAGCAGTTACCCCGGCGTTGACTATGGCTACACCTTC.

The J gene is TRBJ1-6, the V gene TRBV5-1; TRBD1 matches 7 bases. Unmatched junction bases numbered 4, after V lost 7 bases and J lost 6 bases. The CDR3 spans 13 residues. Germline loops: CDR1 SGHRS, CDR2 YFSETQ. CDR3 bases: TGCGCCAGCGGGACAGCTGGTAATTCACCCCTCCACTTT. Translated: CASGTAGNSPLHF.

CDR3 region: CASSRSDSVYGYTF. The CDR3 nucleotides read TGTGCCAGCAGCCGCTCGGACAGTGTCTATGGCTACACCTTC. This chain uses TRBV14 with TRBJ1-2; D may be TRBD1 (6 bases). Germline loops: CDR1 SGHDN, CDR2 FVKESK. CDR3 length equals 14 residues. V gave up 4 bases and J gave up 4 bases, with 13 bases separating them.

J is TRBJ1-5 and V is TRBV4-1; tentative D call: TRBD1 (6 bases). V was pared by 4 bases and J by 0 bases, with 19 bases between. Germline CDR1 reads MGHRA; CDR2 reads YSYEKL. This CDR3 has 18 amino acids. The CDR3 DNA follows: TGCGCCAGCAGCCCCCTCGGAGACAGGTGGGGTAGCAATCAGCCCCAGCATTTT. It specifies CASSPLGDRWGSNQPQHF.

This clone was detected once. The rearrangement links TRBV3-1 (or the pseudogene TRBV3-2) to TRBJ2-7, with TRBD2 matching 12 bases. Germline V lookup: CDR1 LGHDT, CDR2 YNNKEL (reference sequence). The length of the CDR3 is 17 residues. The ends lost 3 bases at V and 0 bases at J; junction bases unmatched: 6. DNA for the CDR3: TGTGCCAGCAGCCATGGACTAGCGGGGACGAGCTCCTACGAGCAGTACTTC. Translation gives CASSHGLAGTSSYEQYF.

The rearrangement uses TRBV6-5 and TRBJ2-5, with no clear D. Germline V gene sequence: CDR1 MNHEY, CDR2 SVGAGI. V dropped 5 bases and J dropped 0 bases, with 13 bases sitting between them. The CDR3 contains 15 residues. The CDR3 coding sequence is TGTGCCAGCAGTCACCCTGGCCGTGACCAAGAGACCCAGTACTTC. It encodes CASSHPGRDQETQYF.

The rearrangement joins TRBV11-2 to TRBJ1-6, with 8 bases lining up with TRBD1. CDR1 and CDR2 from the germline V gene are SGHAT and FQNNGV. This CDR3 contains 14 residues. Losses at the gene ends were 7 bases for V and 9 bases for J; bases not matched to a gene: 8. The CDR3 DNA reads as TGTGCCAGCAACGTAGACAGGGGATTTTCACCCCTCCACTTT. This translates into CASNVDRGFSPLHF.

The J gene is TRBJ2-3, the V gene TRBV5-4; the D gene is possibly TRBD2 (6 bases). CDR3 length equals 13 residues. Between the trimmed V and J ends, which lost 3 bases and 4 bases, there was a span of 9 bases. Germline CDR1 reads SGHNT; CDR2 reads YYREEE (reference sequence). For the CDR3, the DNA is TGTGCCAGCAGCTACCGCGGGGCAGATACGCAGTATTTT. Amino acids: CASSYRGADTQYF.

J is TRBJ2-7 and V is TRBV11-2; D could derive from TRBD1 or TRBD2 (6 bases each). Germline values: CDR1 SGHAT, CDR2 FQNNGV. The V and J ends lost 3 bases and 3 bases respectively, with 15 bases between them. The length of the CDR3 is 15 residues. As DNA, the CDR3 is TGTGCCAGCAGCTTTAGATGGGGGGCAAACTACGAGCAGTACTTC. Protein: CASSFRWGANYEQYF. The full variable domain, with the rest looked up from reference TRBV11-2 and TRBJ2-7, is EAGVAQSPRYKIIEKRQSVAFWCNPISGHATLYWYQQILGQGPKLLIQFQNNGVVDDSQLPKDRFSAERLKGVDSTLKIQPAKLEDSAVYLCASSFRWGANYEQYFGPGTRLTVT.

The chain recombines TRBV9 with TRBJ1-1; 7 nucleotides line up with TRBD1. Per germline, CDR1 SGDLS and CDR2 YYNGEE. The CDR3 sequence is 13 residues long. Losses at the gene ends were 4 bases for V and 3 bases for J; bases not matched to a gene: 3. The CDR3, as DNA: TGTGCCAGCAGCAAGGACAGGTACACTGAAGCTTTCTTT. Its translation: CASSKDRYTEAFF. Full variable domain (missing parts from reference TRBV9 and TRBJ1-1): DSGVTQTPKHLITATGQRVTLRCSPRSGDLSVYWYQQSLDQGLQFLIQYYNGEERAKGNILERFSAQQFPDLHSELNLSSLELGDSALYFCASSKDRYTEAFFGQGTRLTVV.

The rearrangement uses TRBV7-9 and TRBJ2-2; D possibly corresponds to TRBD1 (5 bases). The germline V and J ends were trimmed by 8 bases and 0 bases, with 16 bases remaining between them. CDR1 and CDR2 from the germline V gene are SEHNR and FQNEAQ (reference sequence). The CDR3 contains 16 residues. The DNA for the CDR3 is TGTGCCAGCGCAACTCCCTGGACAACGAACACCGGGGAGCTGTTTTTT. Translating it yields CASATPWTTNTGELFF.

The chain links TRBV7-3 to TRBJ1-6; D possibly corresponds to TRBD1 (5 bases). In germline, CDR1 is SGHTA, CDR2 FQGTGA. The length of the CDR3 is 13 residues. Trimming removed 1 base at V and 7 bases at J, with 5 bases between. The CDR3 bases are TGTGCCAGCAGCTTAAGGGGGAATTCACCCCTCCACTTT. Amino acids: CASSLRGNSPLHF.

This clone appeared a single time. The chain employs TRBV3-1 (or the pseudogene TRBV3-2) and TRBJ2-5, with a weak D call TRBD2 (5 bases). The length of the CDR3 is 15 residues. Germline V gene lookup returns CDR1 LGHDT and CDR2 YNNKEL (reference sequence). V was shortened by 0 bases and J by 4 bases, with 12 bases between the two germline ends. CDR3: CASSQDPRGLETQYF. For the CDR3, the DNA is TGTGCCAGCAGCCAAGATCCACGAGGGTTAGAGACCCAGTACTTC.

The V gene is TRBV6-1, the J gene TRBJ2-3; D unresolved. Germline CDR1 is MNHNS and CDR2 is SASEGT. The V end lost 1 base, the J end lost 0 bases, and 8 bases lay between the germline ends. The CDR3 loop spans 15 amino acids. The CDR3 nucleotides are TGTGCCAGCAGTGAAGGCCCTTTTAGCACAGATACGCAGTATTTT. Protein product: CASSEGPFSTDTQYF.

Comment on this clone: This sample includes further DNA sequences coding for the same CDR3. This rearrangement joins TRBV29-1 to TRBJ2-3; D uncertain. CDR1 SQVTM and CDR2 ANQGSEA come from the germline V gene. V was trimmed by 4 bases and J by 3 bases, leaving 11 bases between them. This CDR3 is built from 13 residues. This chain's CDR3 is CSVGLAGTDTQYF. CDR3 DNA: TGCAGCGTTGGATTAGCTGGGACAGATACGCAGTATTTT.

The V and J genes are TRBV30 and TRBJ1-6; TRBD1 agrees at 12 bases. The V segment lost 7 bases and the J segment 9 bases; nucleotides outside the gene matches: 4. CDR1 is GTSNPN, CDR2 SVGIG, per germline (reference sequence). The CDR3 is 13 amino acids. The chain's CDR3 is CALMGQGASPLHF. CDR3 in DNA: TGTGCCTTGATGGGACAGGGGGCTTCACCCCTCCACTTT. Looking up the rest from reference TRBV30 and TRBJ1-6 gives the full variable domain: SQTIHQWPATLVQPVGSPLSLECTVEGTSNPNLYWYRQAAGRGLQLLFYSVGIGQISSEVPQNLSASRPQDRQFILSSKKLLLSDSGFYLCALMGQGASPLHFGNGTRLTVT.